This T cell receptor (beta chain) was profiled in a study of CD8 T cells in Susac syndrome. CD8+ and CD4+ T cells taken from blood had their TCR beta sequenced. Germline-derived CDR1 and CDR2 are MNHNY and SVGAGI (reference sequence). The ends were cut back, 0 bases at V and 4 bases at J, with 12 bases in the middle. The CDR3 is 15 amino acids. The RNA, about 0.45 to 1 ug, was put through reverse transcription using random hexamers. TCRdb ran MiXCR on the immunoSEQ multiplex PCR reads and lists one entry per CDR3 protein. In the table there are approximately 120,000 distinct CDR3 sequences, around 95% of which are singletons.

The receptor was derived from a human donor in good health. Sequenced material: CD4+ T cells from PBMCs. This rearrangement joins TRBV6-6 to TRBJ1-1, with D tentatively TRBD1 (5 bases). The CDR3 here is CASSYSRGGGTEAFF. In DNA form, the CDR3 reads TGTGCCAGCAGTTACTCGAGGGGCGGCGGCACTGAAGCTTTCTTT.